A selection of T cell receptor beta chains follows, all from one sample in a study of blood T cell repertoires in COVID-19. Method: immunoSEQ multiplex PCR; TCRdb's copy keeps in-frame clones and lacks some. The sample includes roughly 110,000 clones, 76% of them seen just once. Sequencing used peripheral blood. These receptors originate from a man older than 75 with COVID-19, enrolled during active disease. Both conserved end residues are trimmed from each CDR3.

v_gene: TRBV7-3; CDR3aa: ASSLSAGAATGELF
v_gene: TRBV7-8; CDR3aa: ASSLRVFPVGQPPQPQH
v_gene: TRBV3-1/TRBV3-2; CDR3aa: ASSLLERYNNEQF
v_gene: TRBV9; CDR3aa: ASSVGVSGRATETQY
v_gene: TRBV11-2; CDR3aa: ASSSWTGKETQY
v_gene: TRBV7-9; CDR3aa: ASSLQGARRAF
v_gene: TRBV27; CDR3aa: ASSPLPPQETQY
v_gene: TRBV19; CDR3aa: ASSTLQGDGGPQH
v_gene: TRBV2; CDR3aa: ASSVTRSNQPQH
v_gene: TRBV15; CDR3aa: ATSRDARGGAVQY